This T cell receptor (beta chain) was identified during a study of identical twins. Study outcomes and limitations: With monozygotic twins, out-of-frame TCR alpha sharing exceeded what models estimated. Zero-insertion findings could be partly confounded by invariant cells (MAIT and iNKT cells). Fewer insertions characterized abundant cord blood beta clonotypes, whereas memory repertoires showed none.

TCRdb reanalysed the 5' RACE reads using MiXCR and keeps one entry per CDR3 protein. The table includes some 710,000 distinct CDR3 sequences, 6.1% detected once. With respect to this clonotype: No antigen is known for it. The conserved closing phenylalanine or tryptophan is absent in this CDR3, likely reflecting a read error.

Everyone who gave samples was a healthy Caucasian. Germline trimming cut 1 base from V and 2 bases from J; bases unmatched to any gene: 5. CDR1 and CDR2 (germline): SGHTA, FQGNSA. CDR3 size: 16 residues. Input material: naive T cells sorted from blood. This chain links TRBV7-2 with TRBJ2-5; TRBD1 agrees at 9 bases. The receptor was derived from a man between 18 and 35 years old in good health. The CDR3 loop reads CASSLVGTGQQETQYS. The CDR3 nucleotides are TGTGCCAGCAGCTTAGTCGGGACAGGGCAACAAGAGACCCAGTACTCC.